The 5 T cell receptor beta chains given below trace back to one sample, sequenced in a study of blood T cell repertoires in COVID-19. The protocol was immunoSEQ multiplex PCR, while the TCRdb copy is restricted to in-frame clones and leaves out a portion. The sample has 300,000 to 400,000 clones; roughly nine tenths are singletons. The specimen was PBMCs or T cells enriched from blood (not recorded which). These receptors were obtained from a woman in her 30s who had been exposed to COVID-19.

The chain has TRBV4-2 and TRBJ2-5, with D perhaps TRBD2 (5 bases). With 4 bases removed from V and 5 bases from J, the gap between germline ends came to 14 bases. Germline assignment: CDR1 LGHNA and CDR2 YNFKEQ. The CDR3 is made up of 14 amino acids. Written as DNA, the CDR3 is TGTGCCAGCAGCCGCGTGTCTAGCTCGGAGACCCAGTACTTC. Translated, it gives CASSRVSSSETQYF.

The chain joins TRBV5-4 to TRBJ2-3; D remains unclear. Trimming removed 9 bases at V and 6 bases at J, with 14 bases between. The CDR3 loop spans 12 amino acids. The germline V gene encodes CDR1 SGHNT and CDR2 YYREEE (reference sequence). This chain's CDR3 is CATAVGPDTQYF. CDR3 nucleotide sequence: TGTGCCACCGCGGTGGGTCCGGATACGCAGTATTTT.

The sample holds a few counts of this clone. The chain combines TRBV6-2 or TRBV6-3 with TRBJ2-5; 8 positions agree with TRBD1. V shed 4 bases, J shed 10 bases, and the junction held 17 bases outside the gene matches. The germline CDR1 and CDR2 sequences are MNHEY and SVGEGT. The CDR3 spans 16 residues. The CDR3 is CASSFQVDRDFGGQYF. The CDR3 DNA is TGTGCCAGCAGTTTCCAAGTGGACAGGGATTTTGGGGGCCAGTACTTC.

This chain joins TRBV9 and TRBJ1-1, with a possible D match to TRBD1 (5 bases). This CDR3 contains 13 residues. Trimming took 5 bases from V and 0 from J, leaving 8 bases between them. Germline CDR1 is SGDLS and CDR2 is YYNGEE. In nucleotides, the CDR3 is TGTGCCAGCAGGGGGGGTTTGAACACTGAAGCTTTCTTT. Translated, it gives CASRGGLNTEAFF.

J is TRBJ2-7 and V is TRBV7-2; D is possibly TRBD2 (6 bases). V lost 3 bases to trimming and J lost 0 bases, with 12 bases between them. Germline V CDR1 and CDR2: SGHTA, FQGNSA. The CDR3 loop spans 15 amino acids. The CDR3 here is CASSFQGGGSYEQYF. CDR3 nucleotide sequence: TGTGCCAGCAGCTTCCAGGGAGGAGGCTCCTACGAGCAGTACTTC.